The T cell receptor beta chain described here comes from a study of cytomegalovirus exposure and HLA in healthy donors. General study results and limits: TRBV6-2, TRBV6-3 and some other V segments were excluded as indistinguishable.

Details on this clone: Its cognate antigen is unknown.

Primers included in the PCR were 60 Vbeta and 13 Jbeta primers. Method: immunoSEQ multiplex PCR; TCRdb's copy keeps in-frame clones and lacks some. This table holds 190,000 or so clones, 70% to 85% found once. The length of the CDR3 is 16 residues. The receptor's source is a boy aged 2 to 9 in good health and CMV-seronegative. What was sequenced was PBMCs. The V and J genes are TRBV12-1 and TRBJ1-4; the DNA was not used to check the table's D call, TRBD1. TRBV12-1 is deemed a pseudogene. As DNA, the CDR3 is TGTGCCAGCAGCTTTGTTATAAGGGACAGGGTTGAAAAACTGTTTTTT. It codes for CASSFVIRDRVEKLFF.